What follows are 18 T cell receptor beta chains derived from one specimen sequenced in a study of OX40 agonist ivuxolimab in advanced cancers. The assay was immunoSEQ multiplex PCR, and TCRdb's table has in-frame clones only and misses some. This sample has tens of thousands of clones, with about three quarters found just once. Specimen: CD4+ or CD8+ T cells sorted from blood, collected in a trial of the OX40 agonist ivuxolimab. Every receptor here comes from an adult with an advanced solid tumor such as melanoma, head and neck, liver or kidney cancer.

J is TRBJ1-5 and V is TRBV2, with D perhaps matching TRBD1 (5 bases). Germline-derived CDR1 and CDR2 are SNHLY and FYNNEI. V dropped 4 bases and J dropped 7 bases, with 14 bases sitting between them. CDR3 length equals 14 residues. CDR3 protein: CASSGLGVGQPQHF. The CDR3 nucleotides read TGTGCCAGCAGTGGTCTAGGGGTTGGGCAGCCCCAGCATTTT.

The genes are TRBV19 and TRBJ2-1; the D is unclear. CDR1 and CDR2 (germline): LNHDA, SQIVND (reference sequence). The CDR3 is 12 residues long. Trimming removed 9 bases from V and 2 bases from J, with 8 bases in between. The CDR3 nucleotides read TGTGCCAGCAGTCCCCCCTACAATGAGCAGTTCTTC. Translation: CASSPPYNEQFF.

The count of this clone is one. This sequence joins TRBV7-2 and TRBJ2-7, with D perhaps matching TRBD1 (5 bases). The CDR3 runs 17 residues. Germline CDR1 reads SGHTA; CDR2 reads FQGNSA. The V end was cut by 1 base, the J end by 2 bases, with 18 bases between. CDR3 amino acids: CASSLGRDSLFAYEQYF. The CDR3, as DNA: TGTGCCAGCAGCTTAGGGAGAGACAGTCTTTTTGCCTACGAGCAGTACTTC.

The DNA for the CDR3 is TGTGCCAGCAGCTTGGACGCATGGAACACTGAAGCTTTCTTT. It yields the protein CASSLDAWNTEAFF. The chain links TRBV7-9 to TRBJ1-1; D is uncertain. V was trimmed by 3 bases and J by 1 base, leaving 9 bases between them. The length of the CDR3 is 14 residues. Germline CDR1 is SEHNR and CDR2 is FQNEAQ (reference sequence).

This clone was seen only a few times. Here the CDR3 DNA reads TGCGCCAGCGGCAAAGGGGGTGGGAGCTCTGGGGCCAACGTCCTGACTTTC. Its protein product is CASGKGGGSSGANVLTF. This sequence joins TRBV5-1 and TRBJ2-6, with a weak D call TRBD1 (6 bases). This CDR3 is built from 17 residues. Germline CDR1 is SGHRS and CDR2 is YFSETQ. V was cut by 7 bases and J by 0 bases, with 17 bases left in between.

The rearrangement joins TRBV19 to TRBJ2-5; weak D call: TRBD2 (6 bases). The germline CDR1 and CDR2 sequences are LNHDA and SQIVND (reference sequence). The germline V and J ends were trimmed by 3 bases and 5 bases, with 16 bases remaining between them. The CDR3 consists of 15 residues. CDR3 sequence reads: CASSMGLLGRETQYF. DNA for the CDR3: TGTGCCAGTAGTATGGGACTTCTGGGCCGTGAGACCCAGTACTTC.

This chain joins TRBV5-1 and TRBJ2-5; D is perhaps TRBD1 or TRBD2 (5 bases each). CDR3 length: 16 residues. V lost 3 bases, J lost 1 base, and 16 bases lay in between. Germline V gene sequence: CDR1 SGHRS, CDR2 YFSETQ. The CDR3 sequence: CASSSGATGIQETQYF. As DNA, the CDR3 is TGCGCCAGCAGCTCCGGGGCTACAGGCATCCAAGAGACCCAGTACTTC. The whole variable domain, remainder taken from reference TRBV5-1 and TRBJ2-5, is KAGVTQTPRYLIKTRGQQVTLSCSPISGHRSVSWYQQTPGQGLQFLFEYFSETQRNKGNFPGRFSGRQFSNSRSEMNVSTLELGDSALYLCASSSGATGIQETQYFGPGTRLLVL.

The chain has TRBV5-8 and TRBJ1-2; D is unresolved. V was clipped by 0 bases and J by 3 bases, with 12 bases between them. CDR1 SGHTS and CDR2 YDEGEE come from the germline V gene. The CDR3 has 15 residues. CDR3 sequence reads: CASSLGVLLDYGYTF. The CDR3 DNA sequence: TGTGCCAGCAGCTTGGGGGTATTGCTGGACTATGGCTACACCTTC.

This clone showed up just once. The CDR3 here is CASSQTNMGLADSYEQYF. CDR3 in DNA: TGCGCCAGCAGCCAAACCAACATGGGACTAGCGGACTCCTACGAGCAGTACTTC. The chain uses TRBV4-1 and TRBJ2-7, with TRBD2 matching 11 bases. The germline gives CDR1 MGHRA, CDR2 YSYEKL. This CDR3 contains 18 residues. The V gene end was trimmed by 2 bases and the J gene end by 0 bases; junction bases not matched to a gene: 9.

This clone has only one observation. The chain employs TRBV5-4 and TRBJ2-7, with no clear D. The CDR3 is made up of 12 amino acids. V was cut by 0 bases and J by 4 bases, with 5 bases left in between. In germline, CDR1 is SGHNT, CDR2 YYREEE (reference sequence). The CDR3 sequence: CASSLEAYEQYF. In DNA, the CDR3 is TGTGCCAGCAGCTTGGAGGCATACGAGCAGTACTTC. The whole variable domain, filled in from reference TRBV5-4 and TRBJ2-7, reads ETGVTQSPTHLIKTRGQQVTLRCSSQSGHNTVSWYQQALGQGPQFIFQYYREEENGRGNFPPRFSGLQFPNYSSELNVNALELDDSALYLCASSLEAYEQYFGPGTRLTVT.

This clone was detected only once. The V call is TRBV30, the J call TRBJ2-3; 8 bases match TRBD2. The CDR3 extends over 14 amino acids. J lost 2 bases, V lost 4 bases, and 5 bases had no gene match. Per the germline V gene, CDR1 is GTSNPN and CDR2 is SVGIG (reference sequence). In DNA form, the CDR3 reads TGTGCCTGGAATCGCGGGAGGTTCACAGATACGCAGTATTTT. Translation gives CAWNRGRFTDTQYF.

The V and J genes are TRBV6-5 and TRBJ2-7; 7 bases line up with TRBD1. Losses at the gene ends were 2 bases for V and 4 bases for J; bases not matched to a gene: 5. This CDR3 region has 14 residues. CDR1 is MNHEY and CDR2 is SVGAGI in the germline V gene. This chain's CDR3 is CASSYRGRGYEQYF. Written as DNA, the CDR3 is TGTGCCAGCAGTTACAGGGGGCGTGGGTACGAGCAGTACTTC.

In regard to this clone: An end of the junction differs from the germline gene, which may be a read error. The chain is built from TRBV6-5 and TRBJ1-2, with D uncertain. The length of the CDR3 is 13 residues. Germline V gene sequence: CDR1 MNHEY, CDR2 SVGAGI. CDR3 amino acids: CTSSYSENYGYTF. In nucleotides, the CDR3 is TGTACCAGCAGTTACTCAGAAAACTATGGCTACACCTTC.

This chain connects TRBV16 to TRBJ1-1; no definite D call. Germline loops: CDR1 KGHSY, CDR2 FQNENV. V dropped 4 bases and J dropped 4 bases, with 10 bases sitting between them. The CDR3 is 13 residues long. CDR3 loop: CASSRKDVTEAFF. CDR3 coding DNA: TGTGCCAGCAGCCGAAAGGACGTCACTGAAGCTTTCTTT. Filled out from reference TRBV16 and TRBJ1-1, the complete variable domain reads GEEVAQTPKHLVRGEGQKAKLYCAPIKGHSYVFWYQQVLKNEFKFLISFQNENVFDETGMPKERFSAKCLPNSPCSLEIQATKLEDSAVYFCASSRKDVTEAFFGQGTRLTVV.

This clone was seen only once. CDR3 DNA: TGTGCCAGCAGTGAATACAGGGTCGACGAGCAGTACTTC. Amino acid sequence: CASSEYRVDEQYF. The V gene is TRBV6-1, the J gene TRBJ2-7; maybe TRBD1 (6 bases). V lost 2 bases, J lost 5 bases, and 10 bases lay in between. This CDR3 is built from 13 residues. Germline CDR1 and CDR2: MNHNS and SASEGT.

This clone was seen more than once but under ten times. J is TRBJ2-5 and V is TRBV2, with 8 nucleotides matching TRBD1. Germline loops: CDR1 SNHLY, CDR2 FYNNEI. The CDR3 covers 14 residues. J gave up 5 bases and V 7 bases, and 9 bases lay outside the gene matches. In DNA, the CDR3 is TGTGCCAGCAACCGACAGGGGAGGCAGGAGACCCAGTACTTC. Translating gives CASNRQGRQETQYF. Using reference TRBV2 and TRBJ2-5 for the parts outside the CDR3, the full variable domain is EPEVTQTPSHQVTQMGQEVILRCVPISNHLYFYWYRQILGQKVEFLVSFYNNEISEKSEIFDDQFSVERPDGSNFTLKIRSTKLEDSAMYFCASNRQGRQETQYFGPGTRLLVL.

The table lists this clone with a count of one. J is TRBJ1-6 and V is TRBV6-1; D is unresolved. V lost 1 base to trimming and J lost 9 bases, with 7 bases between them. Germline V CDR1 and CDR2: MNHNS, SASEGT. CDR3 length equals 13 residues. The DNA of the CDR3 is TGTGCCAGCAGTGAAGGCCGGGGTTCACCCCTCCACTTT. Amino acids: CASSEGRGSPLHF.

The chain recombines TRBV6-5 with TRBJ2-1; TRBD2 matches at 9 bases. The CDR3 is 15 residues long. Germline values: CDR1 MNHEY, CDR2 SVGAGI. After removal of 5 bases from V and 6 bases from J, the junction contained 8 bases not matched to a gene. The CDR3 region has the DNA TGTGCCAGCAGTCCCCCTATTAGCGGGAGCAATGAGCAGTTCTTC. Translated, it gives CASSPPISGSNEQFF.